The 10 T cell receptor beta chains below all came from one sample that was sequenced in a study of blood T cell repertoires in COVID-19. Profiling relied on immunoSEQ multiplex PCR, and the TCRdb table lists in-frame clones only, not all of them. The table has over 250,000 clones, around nine tenths seen once. Sequencing used PBMCs or T cells enriched from blood (not recorded which). These TCRs come from a woman aged 60-70 years who had recovered from COVID-19.

V usage is TRBV6-5 and J usage is TRBJ1-1; D is undetermined. From germline, CDR1 is MNHEY and CDR2 SVGAGI. The CDR3 runs to 13 residues. Trimming cost V 5 bases and J 3 bases, with 10 bases left between them. The DNA of the CDR3 is TGTGCCAGCAGTAAAACAGAGTACACTGAAGCTTTCTTT. Translation: CASSKTEYTEAFF.

This clone was detected only once. The V gene is TRBV7-9, the J gene TRBJ1-2, with 8 bases lining up with TRBD1. The V gene end was trimmed by 6 bases and the J gene end by 2 bases; junction bases not matched to a gene: 8. This CDR3 spans 15 amino acids. Germline CDR1 reads SEHNR; CDR2 reads FQNEAQ (reference sequence). The CDR3 DNA reads TGTGCCAGCAGGAGAACGGACAGGGTCAACTATGGCTACACCTTC. It encodes CASRRTDRVNYGYTF.

The chain is built from TRBV7-2 and TRBJ2-7, with a possible D match to TRBD1 (6 bases). Germline V gene sequence: CDR1 SGHTA, CDR2 FQGNSA. Trimming took 3 bases from V and 3 from J, leaving 21 bases between them. This CDR3 spans 17 amino acids. The CDR3 loop is CASSFYWAFGGGYEQYF. In DNA form, the CDR3 reads TGTGCCAGCAGCTTTTATTGGGCTTTTGGGGGCGGCTACGAGCAGTACTTC.

This clone appeared a single time. J is TRBJ1-4 and V is TRBV7-9; D remains unclear. Germline CDR1 and CDR2: SEHNR and FQNEAQ (reference sequence). CDR3 size: 14 residues. Trimming took off 2 bases at V and 0 bases at J, with 4 bases between the two ends. CDR3 amino acids: CASSLTATNEKLFF. For the CDR3, the DNA is TGTGCCAGCAGCTTAACTGCAACTAATGAAAAACTGTTTTTT.

This clone has more than one count but fewer than ten. The V and J genes are TRBV30 and TRBJ1-4; D uncertain. V dropped 5 bases and J dropped 0 bases, with 7 bases sitting between them. Germline CDR1 and CDR2: GTSNPN and SVGIG (reference sequence). This CDR3 spans 13 amino acids. The CDR3 coding sequence is TGTGCCTGGTCAGAGGCAACTAATGAAAAACTGTTTTTT. Residues: CAWSEATNEKLFF.

The chain recombines TRBV3-1 (or the pseudogene TRBV3-2) with TRBJ1-6; no clear D. The V gene's germline CDR1 is LGHDT and CDR2 YNNKEL (reference sequence). Trimming took off 5 bases at V and 9 bases at J, with 14 bases between the two ends. This CDR3 is 14 amino acids long. DNA of the CDR3: TGTGCCAGCAGCACACGGACGGAGGGTTCACCCCTCCACTTT. Protein: CASSTRTEGSPLHF.

CDR3 in amino acids: CASSPTGTGVSPLHF. DNA for the CDR3: TGTGCCAGCAGCCCCACCGGGACAGGGGTTTCACCCCTCCACTTT. The rearrangement joins TRBV7-2 to TRBJ1-6, with TRBD1 identical over 10 bases. Per germline, CDR1 SGHTA and CDR2 FQGNSA. The CDR3 is 15 amino acids. V lost 5 bases and J lost 9; bases outside the gene matches: 7.

The rearrangement links TRBV7-9 to TRBJ2-2, with TRBD2 matching 13 bases. V lost 7 bases and J lost 4; bases outside the gene matches: 6. The V gene's germline CDR1 is SEHNR and CDR2 FQNEAQ (reference sequence). The CDR3 extends over 16 amino acids. The CDR3 spells CASNLGLAGITGELFF. The CDR3 bases are TGTGCCAGCAACCTGGGACTAGCGGGAATCACCGGGGAGCTGTTTTTT. Full variable domain (missing parts from reference TRBV7-9 and TRBJ2-2): DTGVSQNPRHKITKRGQNVTFRCDPISEHNRLYWYRQTLGQGPEFLTYFQNEAQLEKSRLLSDRFSAERPKGSFSTLEIQRTEQGDSAMYLCASNLGLAGITGELFFGEGSRLTVL.

The chain recombines TRBV10-3 with TRBJ1-5, with D maybe TRBD1 (5 bases). The V and J ends lost 8 bases and 7 bases respectively, with 15 bases between them. CDR1 is ENHRY, CDR2 SYGVKD, per germline. The CDR3 is 13 residues long. In DNA form, the CDR3 reads TGTGCCATCGGGGGAGGGGCAGGGCAGCCCCAGCATTTT. Encoded protein: CAIGGGAGQPQHF.

This chain connects TRBV7-9 to TRBJ1-3; 8 nucleotides align to TRBD1. J lost 4 bases, V lost 8 bases, and 4 bases had no gene match. CDR1 is SEHNR and CDR2 is FQNEAQ in the germline V gene (reference sequence). The CDR3 is 13 residues long. The CDR3 DNA follows: TGTGCCAGCCGGACAGGGAACGGAAACACCATATATTTT. This gives the protein CASRTGNGNTIYF. Supplemented by reference TRBV7-9 and TRBJ1-3, the full variable domain reads DTGVSQNPRHKITKRGQNVTFRCDPISEHNRLYWYRQTLGQGPEFLTYFQNEAQLEKSRLLSDRFSAERPKGSFSTLEIQRTEQGDSAMYLCASRTGNGNTIYFGEGSWLTVV.